The 15 T cell receptor beta chains listed next were all sequenced from one sample in a study of T cells after yellow fever vaccination. MiXCR was run by TCRdb on the 5' RACE reads, yielding one entry per CDR3 protein. The sample lists 400,000 to 650,000 distinct CDR3 sequences, around a fifth seen once, with about a sixth in the top ten. The specimen comprised PBMCs, sampled 21 days after the first yellow fever vaccination. The receptor source for this set is a man younger than 35 who received the YFV17D yellow fever vaccine.

The chain couples TRBV27 to TRBJ2-5, with D possibly TRBD2 on 5 matching bases. CDR1 and CDR2 (germline): MNHEY, SMNVEV (reference sequence). This CDR3 comprises 14 residues. V was cut by 3 bases and J by 5 bases, with 13 bases left in between. CDR3 region: CASSFHRGWETQYF. In DNA form, the CDR3 reads TGTGCCAGCAGTTTCCACCGGGGTTGGGAGACCCAGTACTTC.

On this clonotype itself: One junction end disagrees with the germline gene, perhaps due to a read error. The chain recombines TRBV5-1 with TRBJ2-1; 9 nucleotides align to TRBD2. The germline CDR1 and CDR2 sequences are SGHRS and YFSETQ. The CDR3 covers 15 residues. The CDR3 here is CASSLGTSSHNEQFF. The CDR3 bases are TGCGCCAGCAGCTTAGGGACTAGCTCCCACAATGAGCAGTTCTTC.

This clonotype was detected a few times. The chain combines TRBV6-1 with TRBJ1-2; 8 bases fit TRBD1. CDR1 MNHNS and CDR2 SASEGT come from the germline V gene. This CDR3 has 13 residues. V was pared by 6 bases and J by 3 bases, with 3 bases of the junction left unmatched. The CDR3 protein is CASRKTGDYGYTF. CDR3 in DNA: TGTGCCAGCAGGAAGACAGGGGACTATGGCTACACCTTC.

This chain uses TRBV25-1 with TRBJ2-1; TRBD1 might be the D (6 bases). This CDR3 spans 13 amino acids. CDR1 and CDR2 (germline): MGHDK, SYGVNS. V was clipped by 8 bases and J by 5 bases, with 13 bases between them. Here the CDR3 reads CASGTRGDNEQFF. The CDR3 nucleotides are TGTGCCAGCGGGACAAGGGGAGACAATGAGCAGTTCTTC.

DNA of the CDR3: TGCAGTGCTAGAGATGATAACACTGAAGCTTTCTTT. As protein: CSARDDNTEAFF. The chain joins TRBV20-1 to TRBJ1-1; D unresolved. This CDR3 comprises 12 residues. Germline V lookup: CDR1 DFQATT, CDR2 SNEGSKA (reference sequence). Trimming shortened V by 0 bases and J by 2 bases, and 4 bases separated the two germline ends.

In its sample, this clonotype was seen a few times. The chain combines TRBV4-1 with TRBJ2-5; D may correspond to TRBD1 or TRBD2 (6 bases each). The ends were cut back, 4 bases at V and 4 bases at J, with 10 bases in the middle. Germline CDR1 MGHRA, CDR2 YSYEKL. This CDR3 comprises 13 residues. CDR3 nucleotide sequence: TGCGCCAGCAGCCGAGGGGGGAGAGAGACCCAGTACTTC. Its protein is CASSRGGRETQYF.

This clonotype was picked up a small number of times. The CDR3 reads CASSPRQGGSKLFF. Written as DNA, the CDR3 is TGCGCCAGCAGCCCACGACAGGGCGGATCCAAACTGTTTTTT. The chain links TRBV4-3 to TRBJ1-4; 7 bases match TRBD1. Germline trimming cut 4 bases from V and 11 bases from J; bases unmatched to any gene: 10. In germline, CDR1 is LGHNA, CDR2 YSLEER. The CDR3 sequence is 14 residues long.

V gene TRBV6-1 combines with J gene TRBJ2-7, with D maybe TRBD2 (6 bases). This CDR3 is 17 amino acids long. Germline assignment: CDR1 MNHNS and CDR2 SASEGT. The ends were cut back, 9 bases at V and 3 bases at J, with 27 bases in the middle. The CDR3 is CASSHRRVSGLIYEQYF. The CDR3 coding sequence is TGTGCCAGTAGCCACCGGAGGGTCAGCGGGCTCATCTACGAGCAGTACTTC.

The table lists this clonotype with many counts. This sequence joins TRBV23-1 and TRBJ2-1, with unresolved D. TRBV23-1 is flagged as an ORF with uncertain function. Trimming took off 6 bases at V and 14 bases at J, with 5 bases between the two ends. The CDR3 is made up of 8 amino acids. The CDR3 nucleotides read TGCGCCAGCAGCAAGGAGTTCTTC. Translating it yields CASSKEFF.

This clonotype has at least ten counts. The rearrangement links TRBV11-2 to TRBJ2-3, with TRBD2 matching over 8 bases. V lost 2 bases to trimming and J lost 1 base; unmatched junction nucleotides: 2. The CDR3 runs 15 residues. Germline-derived CDR1 and CDR2 are SGHAT and FQNNGV. CDR3 in DNA: TGTGCCAGCAGCTTACGGGAGGGGGGCACAGATACGCAGTATTTT. Translated: CASSLREGGTDTQYF.

The gene calls are TRBV6-1 and TRBJ1-3, with D maybe TRBD1 (5 bases). CDR1 is MNHNS, CDR2 SASEGT, per germline. The germline V and J ends were trimmed by 0 bases and 4 bases, with 16 bases remaining between them. This CDR3 contains 17 residues. CDR3 coding DNA: TGTGCCAGCAGTGAAGCAGGGTGGGGGTCGGGGGGAAACACCATATATTTT. Translating gives CASSEAGWGSGGNTIYF.

The rearrangement joins TRBV4-3 to TRBJ1-4; D not resolved. The CDR3 totals 14 residues. CDR1 is LGHNA, CDR2 YSLEER, per germline. Trimming stripped 2 bases from V and 1 base from J, with 5 bases between. In DNA, the CDR3 is TGCGCCAGCAGCCAACAGGAAACTAATGAAAAACTGTTTTTT. It encodes CASSQQETNEKLFF.

This clonotype was observed at least ten times. V gene TRBV15 combines with J gene TRBJ1-5; D remains ambiguous. The CDR3 is made up of 12 amino acids. Germline values: CDR1 LNHNV, CDR2 YYDKDF (reference sequence). The ends were cut back, 0 bases at V and 4 bases at J, with 1 base in the middle. Here the CDR3 DNA reads TGTGCCACCAGCAGAGAAAATCAGCCCCAGCATTTT. It translates to CATSRENQPQHF.

The gene calls are TRBV7-2 and TRBJ2-1; 9 bases align to TRBD2. The germline V gene encodes CDR1 SGHTA and CDR2 FQGNSA. With 2 bases clipped from V and 1 base from J, the junction kept 3 bases outside the gene matches. CDR3 length equals 16 residues. CDR3: CASSLRAGGSYNEQFF. As DNA, the CDR3 is TGTGCCAGCAGCTTACGTGCGGGGGGGTCCTACAATGAGCAGTTCTTC.

This clonotype came up many times. The rearrangement links TRBV28 to TRBJ1-1; D remains ambiguous. The CDR3 consists of 13 residues. Germline CDR1 and CDR2: MDHEN and SYDVKM. The germline V and J ends were trimmed by 8 bases and 3 bases, with 13 bases remaining between them. CDR3 in DNA: TGTGCCAGCTTGAGGGATTTAGACACTGAAGCTTTCTTT. It yields the protein CASLRDLDTEAFF.